This T cell receptor beta chain was observed in a study of technical replicates of blood from a handful of donors. V trimming: 7 bases; J trimming: 5 bases; junction bases outside the gene matches: 13. This CDR3 is built from 15 residues. CDR1 and CDR2 from the germline V gene are MDHEN and SYDVKM. Assay used: immunoSEQ multiplex PCR; TCRdb lists only in-frame clones, some missing. This sample yields roughly 92,000 clones, of which about 95% are seen a single time; around 0.3% belongs to the top ten. The chain is built from TRBV28 and TRBJ2-5; 7 bases match TRBD1. The sample consisted of T cells isolated from PBMCs. The receptor was derived from a human donor in good health. The CDR3 DNA reads as TGTGCCAGCACCTTGGGGCCAAACAGGGGTGAGACCCAGTACTTC. It specifies CASTLGPNRGETQYF.